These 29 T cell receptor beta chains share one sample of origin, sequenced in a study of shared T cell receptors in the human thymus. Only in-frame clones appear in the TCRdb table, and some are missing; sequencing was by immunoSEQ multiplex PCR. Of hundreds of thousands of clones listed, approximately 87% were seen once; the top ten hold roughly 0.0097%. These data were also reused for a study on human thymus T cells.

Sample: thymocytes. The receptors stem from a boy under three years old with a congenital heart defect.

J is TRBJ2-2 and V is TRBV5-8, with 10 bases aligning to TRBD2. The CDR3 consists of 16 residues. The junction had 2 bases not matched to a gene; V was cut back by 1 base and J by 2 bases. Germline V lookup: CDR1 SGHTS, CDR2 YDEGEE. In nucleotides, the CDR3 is TGTGCCAGCAGCTTGTCTAGCGGGAGAAACACCGGGGAGCTGTTTTTT. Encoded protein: CASSLSSGRNTGELFF.

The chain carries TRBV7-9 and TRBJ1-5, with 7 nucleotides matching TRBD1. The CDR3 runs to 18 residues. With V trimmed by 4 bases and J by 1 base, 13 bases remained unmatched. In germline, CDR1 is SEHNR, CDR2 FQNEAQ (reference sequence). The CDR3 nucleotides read TGTGCCAGCAGCTACGAAGCCCAGGGGGACTTAAGCAATCAGCCCCAGCATTTT. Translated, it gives CASSYEAQGDLSNQPQHF.

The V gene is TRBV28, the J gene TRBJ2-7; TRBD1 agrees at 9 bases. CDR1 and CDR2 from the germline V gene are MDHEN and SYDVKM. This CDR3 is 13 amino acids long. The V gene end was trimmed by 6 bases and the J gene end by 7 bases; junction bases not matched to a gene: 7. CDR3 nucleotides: TGTGCCAGCAGACCACAGGGGGCGAGGGAGCAGTACTTC. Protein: CASRPQGAREQYF.

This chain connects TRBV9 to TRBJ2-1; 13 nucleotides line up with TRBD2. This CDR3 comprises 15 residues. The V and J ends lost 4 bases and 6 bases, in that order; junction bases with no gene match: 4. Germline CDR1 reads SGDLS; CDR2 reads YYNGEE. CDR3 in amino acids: CASSPGLAGPNEQFF. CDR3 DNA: TGTGCCAGCAGCCCGGGACTAGCGGGACCCAATGAGCAGTTCTTC.

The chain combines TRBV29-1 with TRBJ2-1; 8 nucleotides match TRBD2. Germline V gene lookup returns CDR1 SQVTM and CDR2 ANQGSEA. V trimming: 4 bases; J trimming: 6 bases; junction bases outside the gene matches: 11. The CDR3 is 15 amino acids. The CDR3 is CSVGPGLVDPNEQFF. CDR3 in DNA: TGCAGCGTTGGCCCGGGACTAGTGGATCCCAATGAGCAGTTCTTC.

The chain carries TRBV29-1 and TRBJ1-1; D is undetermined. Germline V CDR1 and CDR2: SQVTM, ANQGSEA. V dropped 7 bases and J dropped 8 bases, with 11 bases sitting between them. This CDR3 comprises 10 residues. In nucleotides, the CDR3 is TGCAGCGATGATGAACTAGAAGCTTTCTTT. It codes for CSDDELEAFF.

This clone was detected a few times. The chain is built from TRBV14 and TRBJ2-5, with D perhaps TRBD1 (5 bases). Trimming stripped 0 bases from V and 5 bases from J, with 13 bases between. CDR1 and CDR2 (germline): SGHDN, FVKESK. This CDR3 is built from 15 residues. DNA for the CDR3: TGTGCCAGCAGCCAAGACGGACACATGAGGGAGACCCAGTACTTC. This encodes CASSQDGHMRETQYF. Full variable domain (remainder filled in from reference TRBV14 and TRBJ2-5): EAGVTQFPSHSVIEKGQTVTLRCDPISGHDNLYWYRRVMGKEIKFLLHFVKESKQDESGMPNNRFLAERTGGTYSTLKVQPAELEDSGVYFCASSQDGHMRETQYFGPGTRLLVL.

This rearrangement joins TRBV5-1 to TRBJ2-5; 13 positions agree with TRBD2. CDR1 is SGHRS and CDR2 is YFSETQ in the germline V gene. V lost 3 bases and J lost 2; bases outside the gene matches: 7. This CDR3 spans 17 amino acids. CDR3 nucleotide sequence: TGCGCCAGCAGCTCCCGGACTAGCGGGAGTCATCAAGAGACCCAGTACTTC. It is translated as CASSSRTSGSHQETQYF.

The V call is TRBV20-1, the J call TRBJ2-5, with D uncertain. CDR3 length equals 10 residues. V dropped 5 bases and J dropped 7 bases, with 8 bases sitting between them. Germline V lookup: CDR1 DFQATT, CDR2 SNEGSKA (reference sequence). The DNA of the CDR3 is TGCAGTGCTGGTAGGAGGACCCAGTACTTC. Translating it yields CSAGRRTQYF.

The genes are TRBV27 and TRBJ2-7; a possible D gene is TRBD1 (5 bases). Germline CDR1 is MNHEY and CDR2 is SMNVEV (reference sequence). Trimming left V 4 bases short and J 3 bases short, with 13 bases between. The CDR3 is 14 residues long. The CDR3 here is CASSYLGQGYEQYF. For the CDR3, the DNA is TGTGCCAGCAGTTATCTGGGCCAGGGCTACGAGCAGTACTTC.

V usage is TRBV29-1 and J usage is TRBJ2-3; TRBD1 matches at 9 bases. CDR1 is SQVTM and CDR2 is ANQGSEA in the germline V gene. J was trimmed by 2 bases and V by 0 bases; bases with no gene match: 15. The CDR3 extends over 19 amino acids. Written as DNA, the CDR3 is TGCAGCGTTGAAGACCCCATTTCGGGGACAGGGAGACACACAGATACGCAGTATTTT. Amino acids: CSVEDPISGTGRHTDTQYF.

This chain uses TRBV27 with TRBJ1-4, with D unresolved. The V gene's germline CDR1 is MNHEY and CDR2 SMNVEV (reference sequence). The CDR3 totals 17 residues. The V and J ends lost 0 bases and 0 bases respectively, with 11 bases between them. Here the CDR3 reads CASSLSRVPPTNEKLFF. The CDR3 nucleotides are TGTGCCAGCAGTTTATCGCGGGTGCCCCCAACTAATGAAAAACTGTTTTTT.

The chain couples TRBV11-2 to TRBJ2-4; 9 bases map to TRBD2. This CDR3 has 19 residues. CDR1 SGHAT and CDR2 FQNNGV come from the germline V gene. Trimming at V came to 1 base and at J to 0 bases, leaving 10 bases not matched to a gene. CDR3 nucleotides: TGTGCCAGCAGCTTAGGATTGAGGCTAGCGGGAACAGCCAAAAACATTCAGTACTTC. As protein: CASSLGLRLAGTAKNIQYF. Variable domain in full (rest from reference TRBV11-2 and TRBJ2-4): EAGVAQSPRYKIIEKRQSVAFWCNPISGHATLYWYQQILGQGPKLLIQFQNNGVVDDSQLPKDRFSAERLKGVDSTLKIQPAKLEDSAVYLCASSLGLRLAGTAKNIQYFGAGTRLSVL.

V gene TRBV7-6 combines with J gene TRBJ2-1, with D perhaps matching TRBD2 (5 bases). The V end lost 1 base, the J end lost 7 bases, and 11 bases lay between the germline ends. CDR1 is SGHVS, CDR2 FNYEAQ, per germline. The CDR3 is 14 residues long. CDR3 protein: CASSLVAGGNEQFF. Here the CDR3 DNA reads TGTGCCAGCAGCTTAGTGGCAGGCGGGAATGAGCAGTTCTTC.

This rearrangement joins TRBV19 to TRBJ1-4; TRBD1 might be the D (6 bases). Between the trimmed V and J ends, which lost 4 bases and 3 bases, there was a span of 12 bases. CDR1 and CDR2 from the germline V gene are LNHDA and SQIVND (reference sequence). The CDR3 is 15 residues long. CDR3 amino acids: CASSTQDSPNEKLFF. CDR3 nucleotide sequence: TGTGCCAGTAGTACCCAGGACAGCCCTAATGAAAAACTGTTTTTT. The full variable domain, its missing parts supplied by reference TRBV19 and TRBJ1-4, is DGGITQSPKYLFRKEGQNVTLSCEQNLNHDAMYWYRQDPGQGLRLIYYSQIVNDFQKGDIAEGYSVSREKKESFPLTVTSAQKNPTAFYLCASSTQDSPNEKLFFGSGTQLSVL.

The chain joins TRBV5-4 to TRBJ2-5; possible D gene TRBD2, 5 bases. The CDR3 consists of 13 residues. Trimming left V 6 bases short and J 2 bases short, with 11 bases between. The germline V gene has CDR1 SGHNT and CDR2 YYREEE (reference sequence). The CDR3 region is CASKDWGQETQYF. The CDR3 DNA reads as TGTGCCAGCAAGGACTGGGGTCAAGAGACCCAGTACTTC.

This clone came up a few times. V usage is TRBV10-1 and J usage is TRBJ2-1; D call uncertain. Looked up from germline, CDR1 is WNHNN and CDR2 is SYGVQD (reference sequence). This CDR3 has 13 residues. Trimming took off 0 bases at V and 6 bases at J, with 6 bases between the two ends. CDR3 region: CASSESLTNEQFF. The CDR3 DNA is TGCGCCAGCAGTGAGTCACTTACCAATGAGCAGTTCTTC.

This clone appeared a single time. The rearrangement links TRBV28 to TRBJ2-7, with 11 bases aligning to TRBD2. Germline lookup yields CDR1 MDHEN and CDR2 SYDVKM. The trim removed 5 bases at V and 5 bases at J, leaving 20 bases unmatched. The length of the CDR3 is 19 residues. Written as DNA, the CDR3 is TGTGCCAGCAGTCACCCTCGTTCTAGCGGGAGGAACTCCTACGACGAGCAGTACTTC. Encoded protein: CASSHPRSSGRNSYDEQYF.

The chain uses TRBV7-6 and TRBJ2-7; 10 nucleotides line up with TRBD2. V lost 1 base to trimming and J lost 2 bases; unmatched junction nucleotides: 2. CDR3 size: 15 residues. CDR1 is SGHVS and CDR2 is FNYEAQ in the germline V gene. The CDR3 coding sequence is TGTGCCAGCAGCTTAGAGCGGGAGGGCCCCTACGAGCAGTACTTC. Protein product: CASSLEREGPYEQYF.

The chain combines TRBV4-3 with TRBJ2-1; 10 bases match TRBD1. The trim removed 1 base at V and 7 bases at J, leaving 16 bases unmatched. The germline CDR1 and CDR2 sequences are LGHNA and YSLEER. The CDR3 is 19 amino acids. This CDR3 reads CASSQATGWGQGFRNEQFF. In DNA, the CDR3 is TGCGCCAGCAGCCAAGCCACTGGGTGGGGACAGGGGTTTAGGAATGAGCAGTTCTTC.

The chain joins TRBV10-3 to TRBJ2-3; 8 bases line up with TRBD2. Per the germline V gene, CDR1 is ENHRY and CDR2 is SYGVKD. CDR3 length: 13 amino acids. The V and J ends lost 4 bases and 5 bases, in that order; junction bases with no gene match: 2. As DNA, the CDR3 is TGTGCCATCAGTGTTCTAGCGGGAGATACGCAGTATTTT. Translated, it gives CAISVLAGDTQYF.

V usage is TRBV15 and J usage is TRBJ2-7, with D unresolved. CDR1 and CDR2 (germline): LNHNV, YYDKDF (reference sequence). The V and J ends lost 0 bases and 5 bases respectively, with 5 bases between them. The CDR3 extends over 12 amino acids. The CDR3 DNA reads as TGTGCCACCAGCAGAGATCGCGACGAGCAGTACTTC. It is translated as CATSRDRDEQYF.

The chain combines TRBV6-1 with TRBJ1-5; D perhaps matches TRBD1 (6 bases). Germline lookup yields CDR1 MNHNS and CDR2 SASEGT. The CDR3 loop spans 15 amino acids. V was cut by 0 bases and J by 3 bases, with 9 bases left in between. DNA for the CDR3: TGTGCCAGCAGTGAAGCGGGGACAACCAATCAGCCCCAGCATTTT. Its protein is CASSEAGTTNQPQHF.

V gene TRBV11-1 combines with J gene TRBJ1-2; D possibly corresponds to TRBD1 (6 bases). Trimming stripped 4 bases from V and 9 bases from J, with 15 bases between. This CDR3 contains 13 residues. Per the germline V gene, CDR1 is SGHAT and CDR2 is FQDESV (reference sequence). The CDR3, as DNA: TGTGCCAGCAGCTCCCGAACAGGGTCCCGCTACACCTTC. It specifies CASSSRTGSRYTF.

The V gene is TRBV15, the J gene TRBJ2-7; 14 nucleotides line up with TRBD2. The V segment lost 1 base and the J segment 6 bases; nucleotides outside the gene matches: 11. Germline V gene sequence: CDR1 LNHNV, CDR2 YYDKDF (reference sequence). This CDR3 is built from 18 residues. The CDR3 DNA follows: TGTGCCACCAGCAGAGCAATCTTGGGACTAGCGGGAGCAAGCGAGCAGTACTTC. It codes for CATSRAILGLAGASEQYF.

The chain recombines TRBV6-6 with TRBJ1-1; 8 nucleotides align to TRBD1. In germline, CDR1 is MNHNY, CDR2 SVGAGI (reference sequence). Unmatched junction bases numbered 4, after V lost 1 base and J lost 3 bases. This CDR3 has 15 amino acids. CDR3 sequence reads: CASSYLQGAHTEAFF. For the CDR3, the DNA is TGTGCCAGCAGTTACTTGCAGGGGGCGCACACTGAAGCTTTCTTT.

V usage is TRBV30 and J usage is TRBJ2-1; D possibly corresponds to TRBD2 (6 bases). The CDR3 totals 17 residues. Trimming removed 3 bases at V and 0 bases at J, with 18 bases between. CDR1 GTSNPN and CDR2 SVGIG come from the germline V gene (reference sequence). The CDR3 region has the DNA TGTGCCTGGAGGAGGGGTGGCGGGATGAGCTCCTACAATGAGCAGTTCTTC. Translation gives CAWRRGGGMSSYNEQFF.

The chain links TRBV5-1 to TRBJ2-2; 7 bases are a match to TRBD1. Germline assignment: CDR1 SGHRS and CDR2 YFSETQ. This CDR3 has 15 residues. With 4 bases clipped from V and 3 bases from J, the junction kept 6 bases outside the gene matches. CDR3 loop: CASSSNRGDTGELFF. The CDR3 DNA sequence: TGCGCCAGCAGCAGCAACAGGGGTGACACCGGGGAGCTGTTTTTT.

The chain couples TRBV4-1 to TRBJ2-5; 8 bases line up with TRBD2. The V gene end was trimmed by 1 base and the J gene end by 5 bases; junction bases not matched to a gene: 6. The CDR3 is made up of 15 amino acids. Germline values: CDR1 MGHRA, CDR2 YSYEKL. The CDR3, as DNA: TGCGCCAGCAGCCAAGCTCCGGGAGGGTTTGAGACCCAGTACTTC. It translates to CASSQAPGGFETQYF.